The 5 T cell receptor beta chains listed next were all sequenced from one sample in a study of T cell repertoires in cytomegalovirus infection. TCRdb itself ran the reads through MiXCR, one entry per CDR3 protein. The table records about 740,000 distinct CDR3 sequences, roughly 35% of them present only once. The sample consisted of PBMCs. The receptors were gathered from a human donor in good health (CMV status not recorded). Some clones in this sample may be carry-over from other donors' samples.

In its sample, this clonotype was seen once. This chain uses TRBV6-1 with TRBJ2-1; D is possibly TRBD2 (5 bases). CDR1 MNHNS and CDR2 SASEGT come from the germline V gene. The V end lost 5 bases, the J end lost 2 bases, and 13 bases lay between the germline ends. CDR3 size: 15 residues. The CDR3 spells CASSNPSSAYNEQFF. For the CDR3, the DNA is TGTGCCAGCAGTAACCCTAGCAGTGCCTACAATGAGCAGTTCTTC.

The DNA for the CDR3 is TGTGCCAGCACCCTAGACGGGAGGACCCTCCTGAATTCACCCCTCCACTTT. Its translation is CASTLDGRTLLNSPLHF. The chain joins TRBV6-8 to TRBJ1-6; D not resolved. Germline-derived CDR1 and CDR2 are MNHGY and SAAAGT. The V gene lost 7 bases and the J gene lost 7 bases, with 23 bases spanning the gap. This CDR3 has 17 residues.

This clonotype was seen only a few times. The genes are TRBV11-2 and TRBJ2-5; D is perhaps TRBD1 (5 bases). Germline CDR1 reads SGHAT; CDR2 reads FQNNGV. The CDR3 has 17 amino acids. V was clipped by 1 base and J by 4 bases, with 19 bases between them. The CDR3 is CASSLVQGLGGGETQYF. CDR3 nucleotides: TGTGCCAGCAGCTTAGTCCAGGGCTTAGGCGGTGGAGAGACCCAGTACTTC.

This clonotype was detected many times. The V and J genes are TRBV15 and TRBJ1-5; D not certain. This CDR3 region has 15 residues. Per germline, CDR1 LNHNV and CDR2 YYDKDF (reference sequence). Trimming stripped 0 bases from V and 3 bases from J, with 9 bases between. The CDR3 coding sequence is TGTGCCACCAGCAGAGATTTTCGGGCCAATCAGCCCCAGCATTTT. This codes for CATSRDFRANQPQHF.

This clonotype occurred a few times. Here the CDR3 reads CASTPGGPAQHF. The DNA of the CDR3 is TGTGCCAGCACCCCGGGGGGCCCGGCCCAGCATTTT. The chain combines TRBV12-3 or TRBV12-4 with TRBJ1-5; possibly TRBD1 for D (6 bases). Trimming took 7 bases from V and 11 from J, leaving 15 bases between them. CDR3 size: 12 residues.